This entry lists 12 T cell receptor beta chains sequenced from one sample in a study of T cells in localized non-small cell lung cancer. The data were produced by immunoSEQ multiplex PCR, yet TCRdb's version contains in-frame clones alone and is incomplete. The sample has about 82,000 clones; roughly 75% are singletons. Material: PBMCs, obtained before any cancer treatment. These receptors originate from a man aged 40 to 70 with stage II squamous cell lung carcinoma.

Here the CDR3 reads CASSLNTGELFF. Written as DNA, the CDR3 is TGTGCCAGCAGTTTAAATACTGGGGAGCTGTTTTTT. J is TRBJ2-2 and V is TRBV28; unclear D gene. V was shortened by 2 bases and J by 8 bases, with 6 bases between the two germline ends. CDR3 length: 12 amino acids. CDR1 and CDR2 (germline): MDHEN, SYDVKM.

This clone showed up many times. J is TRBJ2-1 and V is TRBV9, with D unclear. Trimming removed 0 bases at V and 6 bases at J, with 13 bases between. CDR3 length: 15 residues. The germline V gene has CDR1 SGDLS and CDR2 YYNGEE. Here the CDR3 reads CASSVGIADINEQFF. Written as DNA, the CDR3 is TGTGCCAGCAGCGTAGGCATAGCCGATATCAATGAGCAGTTCTTC.

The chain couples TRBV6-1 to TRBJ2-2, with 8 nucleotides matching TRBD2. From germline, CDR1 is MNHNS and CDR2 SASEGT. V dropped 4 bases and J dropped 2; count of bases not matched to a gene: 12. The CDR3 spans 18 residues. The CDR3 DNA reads TGTGCCAGCAGTGCCCGGAGGAGCGGGGGACCCAACACCGGGGAGCTGTTTTTT. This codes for CASSARRSGGPNTGELFF.

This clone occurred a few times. The DNA of the CDR3 is TGTGCCATCAGTGAAAGGACAGGGGGCACTGAAGCTTTCTTT. The encoded protein is CAISERTGGTEAFF. The rearrangement joins TRBV10-3 to TRBJ1-1; TRBD1 matches 10 bases. From germline, CDR1 is ENHRY and CDR2 SYGVKD. Germline trimming cut 3 bases from V and 4 bases from J; bases unmatched to any gene: 2. The CDR3 runs 14 residues.

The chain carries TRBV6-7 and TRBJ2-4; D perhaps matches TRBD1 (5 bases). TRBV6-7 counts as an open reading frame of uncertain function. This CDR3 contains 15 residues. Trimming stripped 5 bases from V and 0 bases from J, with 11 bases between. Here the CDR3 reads CASSDPGLAKNIQYF. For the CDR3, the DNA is TGTGCCAGCAGTGACCCAGGGTTAGCCAAAAACATTCAGTACTTC.

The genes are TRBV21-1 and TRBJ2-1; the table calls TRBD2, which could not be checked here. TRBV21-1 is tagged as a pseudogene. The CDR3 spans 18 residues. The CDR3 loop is CASSKEDSGNSSYNEQFF. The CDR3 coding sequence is TGTGCCAGCAGCAAAGAGGATAGCGGAAACAGCTCCTACAATGAGCAGTTCTTC.

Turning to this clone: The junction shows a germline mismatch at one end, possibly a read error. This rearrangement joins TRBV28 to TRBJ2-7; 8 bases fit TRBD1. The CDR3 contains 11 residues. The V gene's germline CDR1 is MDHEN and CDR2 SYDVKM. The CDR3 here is CASSYTTGVNF. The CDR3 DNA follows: TGTGCCAGCAGTTATACGACAGGGGTCAACTTC. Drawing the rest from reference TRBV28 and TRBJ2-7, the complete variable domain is DVKVTQSSRYLVKRTGEKVFLECVQDMDHENMFWYRQDPGLGLRLIYFSYDVKMKEKGDIPEGYSVSREKKERFSLILESASTNQTSMYLCASSYTTGVNFGPGTRLTVT.

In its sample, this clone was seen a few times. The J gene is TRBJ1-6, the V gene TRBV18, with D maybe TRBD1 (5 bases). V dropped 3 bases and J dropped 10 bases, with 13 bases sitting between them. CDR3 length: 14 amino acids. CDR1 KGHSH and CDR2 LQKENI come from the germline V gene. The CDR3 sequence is CASSPTGGASPLHF. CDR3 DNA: TGTGCCAGCTCACCCACGGGAGGGGCCTCACCCCTCCACTTT. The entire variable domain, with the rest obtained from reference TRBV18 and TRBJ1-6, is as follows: NAGVMQNPRHLVRRRGQEARLRCSPMKGHSHVYWYRQLPEEGLKFMVYLQKENIIDESGMPKERFSAEFPKEGPSILRIQQVVRGDSAAYFCASSPTGGASPLHFGNGTRLTVT.

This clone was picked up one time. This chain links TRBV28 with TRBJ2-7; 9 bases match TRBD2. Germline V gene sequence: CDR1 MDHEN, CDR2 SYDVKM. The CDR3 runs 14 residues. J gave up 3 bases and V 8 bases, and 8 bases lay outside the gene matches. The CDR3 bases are TGTGCCAGCCGCGGGGGTAGCGGGGGCTACGAGCAGTACTTC. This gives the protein CASRGGSGGYEQYF. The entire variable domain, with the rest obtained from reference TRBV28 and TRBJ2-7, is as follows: DVKVTQSSRYLVKRTGEKVFLECVQDMDHENMFWYRQDPGLGLRLIYFSYDVKMKEKGDIPEGYSVSREKKERFSLILESASTNQTSMYLCASRGGSGGYEQYFGPGTRLTVT.

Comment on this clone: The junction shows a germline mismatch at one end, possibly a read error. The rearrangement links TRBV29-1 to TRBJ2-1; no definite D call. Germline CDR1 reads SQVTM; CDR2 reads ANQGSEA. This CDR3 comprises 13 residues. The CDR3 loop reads CSVDYTPYNEQFF. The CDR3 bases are TGCAGCGTTGATTACACTCCCTACAATGAACAGTTCTTC.

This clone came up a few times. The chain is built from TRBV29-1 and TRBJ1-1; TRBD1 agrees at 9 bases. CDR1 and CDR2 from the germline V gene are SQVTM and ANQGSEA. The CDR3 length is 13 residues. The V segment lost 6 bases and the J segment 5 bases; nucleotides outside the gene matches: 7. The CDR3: CSVSDRGGTEAFF. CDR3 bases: TGCAGCGTCTCGGACAGGGGCGGGACTGAAGCTTTCTTT.

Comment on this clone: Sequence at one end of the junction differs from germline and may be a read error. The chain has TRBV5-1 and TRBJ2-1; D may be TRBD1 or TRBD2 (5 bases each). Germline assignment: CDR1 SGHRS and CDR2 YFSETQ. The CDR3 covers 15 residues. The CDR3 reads CTSSLAGVGRYEQFF. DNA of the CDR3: TGCACCAGCAGCTTGGCCGGGGTGGGACGTTATGAGCAGTTCTTC.